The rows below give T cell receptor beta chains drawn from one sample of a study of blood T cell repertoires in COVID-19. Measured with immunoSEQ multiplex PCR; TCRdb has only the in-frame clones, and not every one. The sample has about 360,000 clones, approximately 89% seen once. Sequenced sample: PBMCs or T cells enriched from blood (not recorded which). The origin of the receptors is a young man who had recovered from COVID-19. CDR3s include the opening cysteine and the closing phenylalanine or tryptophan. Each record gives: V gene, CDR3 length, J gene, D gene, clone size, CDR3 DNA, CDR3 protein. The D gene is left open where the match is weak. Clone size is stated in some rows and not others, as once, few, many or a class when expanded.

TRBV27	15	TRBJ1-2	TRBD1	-	TGTGCCAGCAGTTGGGGTGGGGCAGGGGGCTATGGCTACACCTTC	CASSWGGAGGYGYTF
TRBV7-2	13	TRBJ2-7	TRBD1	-	TGTGCCAGCAGCACCGGACAGGGCCACGAGCAGTACTTC	CASSTGQGHEQYF
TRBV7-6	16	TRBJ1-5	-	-	TGTGCCAGCAGCTTAGGTACTCCGGGTTCGAATCAGCCCCAGCATTTT	CASSLGTPGSNQPQHF
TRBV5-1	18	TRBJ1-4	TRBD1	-	TGCGCCAGCAGCTTCGGACAGGCCATAGTTGCAACTAATGAAAAACTGTTTTTT	CASSFGQAIVATNEKLFF
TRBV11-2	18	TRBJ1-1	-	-	TGTGCCAGCAGCCGCGGGGGCGTCTCAGGGCGCATGAACACTGAAGCTTTCTTT	CASSRGGVSGRMNTEAFF
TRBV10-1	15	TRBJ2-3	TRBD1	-	TGCGCCAGCAGTGTAGAGACCGGTGGACAGGGCCCGCAGTATTTT	CASSVETGGQGPQYF
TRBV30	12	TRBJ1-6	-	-	TGTGCCTGGAAATCTGGAGGTTCACCCCTCCACTTT	CAWKSGGSPLHF
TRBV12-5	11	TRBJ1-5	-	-	TGTGCTAGCGCGTTTCCGGGGCCCCAGCATTTT	CASAFPGPQHF
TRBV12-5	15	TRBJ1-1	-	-	TGTGCTAGTGGTCTTCCCGGGACAACGAACACTGAAGCTTTCTTT	CASGLPGTTNTEAFF
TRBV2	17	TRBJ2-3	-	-	TGTGCCAGCAGGCCCGGAGGGCCTCCGACTAGCACAGATACGCAGTATTTT	CASRPGGPPTSTDTQYF
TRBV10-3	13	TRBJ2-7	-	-	TGTGCCATCAGTGAGGCACAGGTAGACGAGCAGTACTTC	CAISEAQVDEQYF
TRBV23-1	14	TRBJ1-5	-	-	TGCGCCAGCAGTCAACCACTCATTAATCAGCCCCAGCATTTT	CASSQPLINQPQHF
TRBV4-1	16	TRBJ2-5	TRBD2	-	TGCGCCAGCAGCCACCTGGGCGGGGGGGCCGAGGAGACCCAGTACTTC	CASSHLGGGAEETQYF
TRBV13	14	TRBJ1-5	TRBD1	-	TGTGCCAGCAGCATGACAGGGGGCAATCAGCCCCAGCATTTT	CASSMTGGNQPQHF
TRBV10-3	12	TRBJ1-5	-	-	TGTGCCACCCAGAAGGGGGATCAGCCCCAGCATTTT	CATQKGDQPQHF
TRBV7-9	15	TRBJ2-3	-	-	TGTGCCAGCAGCTATAGCGCGACTAGCACAGATACGCAGTATTTT	CASSYSATSTDTQYF
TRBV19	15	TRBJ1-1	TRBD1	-	TGTGCCAGTAGTGGCCCGGGACAGGGTTTGACTGAAGCTTTCTTT	CASSGPGQGLTEAFF
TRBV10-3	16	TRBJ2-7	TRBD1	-	TGTGCCATCAGAGCTTCCGTGGGACAGGGGGCGGAAGAGCAGTACTTC	CAIRASVGQGAEEQYF
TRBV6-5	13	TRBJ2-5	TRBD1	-	TGTGCCAGCAGGGACAGGGGGAGGGAGACCCAGTACTTC	CASRDRGRETQYF
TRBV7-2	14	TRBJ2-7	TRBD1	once	TGTGCCAGCAGCTGGGACAGGGATTACTACGAGCAGTACTTC	CASSWDRDYYEQYF
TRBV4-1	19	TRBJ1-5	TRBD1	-	TGCGCCAGCAGCCAATGGGCGACAGGGACGTTAGGGGGCAATCAGCCCCAGCATTTT	CASSQWATGTLGGNQPQHF
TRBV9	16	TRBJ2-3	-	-	TGTGCCAGCAGCGTAGCGGAGGGGGGGTTCACAGATACGCAGTATTTT	CASSVAEGGFTDTQYF
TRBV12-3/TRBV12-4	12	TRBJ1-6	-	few	TGTGCCAGCAGTTTAGACTATTCACCCCTCCACTTT	CASSLDYSPLHF
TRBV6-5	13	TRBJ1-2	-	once	TGTGCCAGCAGATCGGGGAATGGGTATGGCTACACCTTC	CASRSGNGYGYTF
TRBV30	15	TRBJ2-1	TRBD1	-	TGTGCCTGGCAAAAGGGACAGGGGATTGGGAATGAGCAGTTCTTC	CAWQKGQGIGNEQFF
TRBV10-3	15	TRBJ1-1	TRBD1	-	TGTGCCATCAGTGAGCCCGGGACAGGGAACACTGAAGCTTTCTTT	CAISEPGTGNTEAFF
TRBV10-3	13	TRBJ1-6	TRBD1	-	TGTGCCATCCACCGGGACAGCAATTCACCCCTCCACTTT	CAIHRDSNSPLHF
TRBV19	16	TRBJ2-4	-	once	TGTGCCAGTAGTCAGTTGTCATCGGGGGCCAAAAACATTCAGTACTTC	CASSQLSSGAKNIQYF
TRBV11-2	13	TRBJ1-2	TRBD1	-	TGTGCCAGCAGCTTAAGAGTAGGGGGCGGCTACACCTTC	CASSLRVGGGYTF
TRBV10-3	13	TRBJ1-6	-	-	TGTGCCATCAGTGAACAGAGTAATTCACCCCTCCACTTT	CAISEQSNSPLHF
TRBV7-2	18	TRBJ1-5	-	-	TGTGCCAGCAGCCCCACCGATTGGTGGGAGCAAAGCAATCAGCCCCAGCATTTT	CASSPTDWWEQSNQPQHF
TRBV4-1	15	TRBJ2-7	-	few	TGCGCCAGCAGCCAACGTCTCCAGGGATCCTACGAGCAGTACTTC	CASSQRLQGSYEQYF
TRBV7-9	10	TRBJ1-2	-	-	TGTGCCACGGAGGTCGGAGGCTACACCTTC	CATEVGGYTF
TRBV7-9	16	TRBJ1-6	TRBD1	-	TGTGCCAGCAGCGTACACGACAGGGGCTATAATTCACCCCTCCACTTT	CASSVHDRGYNSPLHF
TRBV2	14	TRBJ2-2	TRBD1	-	TGTGCCAGCTCCGGGACAGGGAACACCGGGGAGCTGTTTTTT	CASSGTGNTGELFF
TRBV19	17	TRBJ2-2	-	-	TGTGCCAGTAGTATAGGGCCGAGGCTCGCGAACACCGGGGAGCTGTTTTTT	CASSIGPRLANTGELFF
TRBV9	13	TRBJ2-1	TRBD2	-	TGTGCCAGCAGCCAGCAAACTAGCGCAGTGCAGTTCTTC	CASSQQTSAVQFF
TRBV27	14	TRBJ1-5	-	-	TGTGCCAGCAGTTTATCGCGCTCGTATCAGCCCCAGCATTTT	CASSLSRSYQPQHF
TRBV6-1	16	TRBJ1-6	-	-	TGTGCCAGCAGTGGGATTCGGGGGGGCTGGGGTTCACCCCTCCACTTT	CASSGIRGGWGSPLHF
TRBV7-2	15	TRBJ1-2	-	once	TGTGCCAGCAGCCTAGTCAGGGCAGGAACCTATGGCTACACCTTC	CASSLVRAGTYGYTF
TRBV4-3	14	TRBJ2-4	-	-	TGCGCCAGCAGCCACCGCAGGGGTGAAGGCATTCAGTACTTC	CASSHRRGEGIQYF
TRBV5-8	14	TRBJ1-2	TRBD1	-	TGTGCCAGCAGCTTGGTGACAGGGGTAGAAGGCTACACCTTC	CASSLVTGVEGYTF
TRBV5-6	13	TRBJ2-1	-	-	TGTGCCAGCAGCTCCCTCTCCTACAATGAGCAGTTCTTC	CASSSLSYNEQFF
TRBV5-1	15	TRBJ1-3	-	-	TGCGCCAGCAGCGACCAGGGGTCTTCTGGAAACACCATATATTTT	CASSDQGSSGNTIYF
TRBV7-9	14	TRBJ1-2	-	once	TGTGCCAGCAGCCCGACGACATCTAACTATGGCTACACCTTC	CASSPTTSNYGYTF
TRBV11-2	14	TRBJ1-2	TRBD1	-	TGTGCCAGCAGCTCGACAGGGGGTAGCTATGGCTACACCTTC	CASSSTGGSYGYTF
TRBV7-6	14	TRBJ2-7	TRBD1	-	TGTGCCAGCAGCCTACAGGGGCAGGGCTACGAGCAGTACTTC	CASSLQGQGYEQYF
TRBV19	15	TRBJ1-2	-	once	TGTGCCAGTAGTCGACCGGGACATGAAGCCGTTGGCTACACCTTC	CASSRPGHEAVGYTF
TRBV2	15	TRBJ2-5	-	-	TGTGCCAGCAGTCAAGGCGGGGCTCGCCAAGAGACCCAGTACTTC	CASSQGGARQETQYF
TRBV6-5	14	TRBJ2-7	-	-	TGTGCCAGCAGTCCATACAGGGAAATCTACGAGCAGTACTTC	CASSPYREIYEQYF
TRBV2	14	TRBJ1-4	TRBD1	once	TGTGCCAGCAGTCTGACAGGGAACAATGAAAAACTGTTTTTT	CASSLTGNNEKLFF
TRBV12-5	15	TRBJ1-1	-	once	TGTGCTAGTGCGAACCAAATGAACGGGATGACTGAAGCTTTCTTT	CASANQMNGMTEAFF
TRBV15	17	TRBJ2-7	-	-	TGTGCCACCAGCAGAGAAGAAAGGCAGGGGCACTCCTACGAGCAGTACTTC	CATSREERQGHSYEQYF
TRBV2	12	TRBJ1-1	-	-	TGTGCCAGCAGTGCTCAGGGCACTGAAGCTTTCTTT	CASSAQGTEAFF
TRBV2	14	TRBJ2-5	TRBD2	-	TGTGCCAGCAGCCTTAGCGGGGCCCGGGAGACCCAGTACTTC	CASSLSGARETQYF